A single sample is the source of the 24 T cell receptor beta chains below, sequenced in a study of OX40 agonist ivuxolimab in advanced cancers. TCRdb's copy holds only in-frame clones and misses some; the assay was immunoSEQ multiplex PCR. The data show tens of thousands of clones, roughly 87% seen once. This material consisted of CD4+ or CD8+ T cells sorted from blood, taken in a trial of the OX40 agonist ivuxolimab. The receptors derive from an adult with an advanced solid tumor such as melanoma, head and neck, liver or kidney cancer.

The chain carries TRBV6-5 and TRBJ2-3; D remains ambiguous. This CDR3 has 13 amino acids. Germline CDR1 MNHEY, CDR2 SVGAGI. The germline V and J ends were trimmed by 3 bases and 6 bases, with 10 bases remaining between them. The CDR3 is CASSYGRRDTQYF. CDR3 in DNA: TGTGCCAGCAGTTATGGTAGAAGGGATACGCAGTATTTT.

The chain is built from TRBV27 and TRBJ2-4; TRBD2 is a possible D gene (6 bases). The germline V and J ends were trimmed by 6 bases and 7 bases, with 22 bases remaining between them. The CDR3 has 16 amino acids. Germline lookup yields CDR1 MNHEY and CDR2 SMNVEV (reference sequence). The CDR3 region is CASSPRAGFDVNIQYF. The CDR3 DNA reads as TGTGCCAGCAGCCCGAGGGCGGGGTTCGATGTGAACATTCAGTACTTC.

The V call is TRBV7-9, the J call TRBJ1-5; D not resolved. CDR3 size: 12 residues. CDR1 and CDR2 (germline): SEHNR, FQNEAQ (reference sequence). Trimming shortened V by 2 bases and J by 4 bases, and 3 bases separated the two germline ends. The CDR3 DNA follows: TGTGCCAGCAGCTTATTAAATCAGCCCCAGCATTTT. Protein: CASSLLNQPQHF.

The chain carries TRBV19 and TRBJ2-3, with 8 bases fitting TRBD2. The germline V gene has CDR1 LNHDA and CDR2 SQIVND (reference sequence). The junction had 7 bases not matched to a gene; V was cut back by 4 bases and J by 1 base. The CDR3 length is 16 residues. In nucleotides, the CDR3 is TGTGCCAGTAGTACCAGTAGCGGGATCGGCACAGATACGCAGTATTTT. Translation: CASSTSSGIGTDTQYF.

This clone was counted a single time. Written as DNA, the CDR3 is TGTGCCAGCAGCTTAGGCCGGACAGCCTACGAGCAGTACTTC. Translation gives CASSLGRTAYEQYF. The chain is built from TRBV11-2 and TRBJ2-7; perhaps TRBD1 as D (6 bases). Germline CDR1 and CDR2: SGHAT and FQNNGV. The CDR3 has 14 residues. V was clipped by 1 base and J by 2 bases, with 9 bases between them.

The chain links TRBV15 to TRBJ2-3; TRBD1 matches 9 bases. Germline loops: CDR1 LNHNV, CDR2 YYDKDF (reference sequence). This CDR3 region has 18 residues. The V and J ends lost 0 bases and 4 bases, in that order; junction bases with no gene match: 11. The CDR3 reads CATSRDPPGTGPSDTQYF. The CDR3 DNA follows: TGTGCCACCAGCAGAGATCCCCCCGGGACAGGGCCTTCAGATACGCAGTATTTT.

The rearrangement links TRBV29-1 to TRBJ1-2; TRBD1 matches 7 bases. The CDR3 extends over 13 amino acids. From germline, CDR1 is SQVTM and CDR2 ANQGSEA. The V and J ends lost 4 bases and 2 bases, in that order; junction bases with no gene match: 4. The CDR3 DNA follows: TGCAGCGTTGGGGGGACAGCAAACTATGGCTACACCTTC. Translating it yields CSVGGTANYGYTF.

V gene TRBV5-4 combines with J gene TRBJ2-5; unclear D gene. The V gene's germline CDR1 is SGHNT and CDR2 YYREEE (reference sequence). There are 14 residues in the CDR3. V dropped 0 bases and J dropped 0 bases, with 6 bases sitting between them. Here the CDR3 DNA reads TGTGCCAGCAGCTTGGACAGCGACCAAGAGACCCAGTACTTC. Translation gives CASSLDSDQETQYF.

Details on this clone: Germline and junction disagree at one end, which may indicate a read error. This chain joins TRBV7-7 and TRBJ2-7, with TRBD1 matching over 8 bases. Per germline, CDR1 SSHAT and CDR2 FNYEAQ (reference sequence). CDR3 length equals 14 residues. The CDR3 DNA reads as TGTGCTAGCAGCAGGGACAGGAGCTCCTACGAGCAGTACTTC. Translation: CASSRDRSSYEQYF.

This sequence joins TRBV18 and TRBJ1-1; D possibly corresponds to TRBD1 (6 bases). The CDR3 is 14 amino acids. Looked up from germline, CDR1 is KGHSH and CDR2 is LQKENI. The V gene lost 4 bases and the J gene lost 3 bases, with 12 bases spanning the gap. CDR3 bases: TGTGCCAGCTCACGGTGGGACACCGACACTGAAGCTTTCTTT. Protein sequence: CASSRWDTDTEAFF.

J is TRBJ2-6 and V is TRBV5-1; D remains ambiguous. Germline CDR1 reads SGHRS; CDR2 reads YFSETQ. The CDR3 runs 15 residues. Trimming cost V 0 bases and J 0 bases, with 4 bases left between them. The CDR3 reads CASSLGNSGANVLTF. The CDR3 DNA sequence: TGCGCCAGCAGCTTGGGAAACTCTGGGGCCAACGTCCTGACTTTC.

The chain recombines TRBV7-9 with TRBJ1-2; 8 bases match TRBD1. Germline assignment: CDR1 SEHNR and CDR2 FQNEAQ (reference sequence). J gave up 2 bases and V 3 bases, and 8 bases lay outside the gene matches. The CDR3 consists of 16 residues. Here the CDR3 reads CASSFLPTGGNYGYTF. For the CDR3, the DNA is TGTGCCAGCAGCTTTCTCCCTACAGGGGGAAACTATGGCTACACCTTC.

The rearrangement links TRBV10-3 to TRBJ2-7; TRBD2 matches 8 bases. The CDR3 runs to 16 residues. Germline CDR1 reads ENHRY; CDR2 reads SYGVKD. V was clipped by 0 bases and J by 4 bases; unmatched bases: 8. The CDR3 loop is CAISESPSGSTYEQYF. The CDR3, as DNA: TGTGCCATCAGTGAGTCGCCCAGCGGGAGTACGTACGAGCAGTACTTC.

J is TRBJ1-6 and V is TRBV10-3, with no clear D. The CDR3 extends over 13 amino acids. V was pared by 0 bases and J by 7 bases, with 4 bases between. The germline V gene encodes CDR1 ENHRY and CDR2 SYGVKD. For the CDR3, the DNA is TGTGCCATCAGTGAGTCCGCAAATTCACCCCTCCACTTT. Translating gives CAISESANSPLHF.

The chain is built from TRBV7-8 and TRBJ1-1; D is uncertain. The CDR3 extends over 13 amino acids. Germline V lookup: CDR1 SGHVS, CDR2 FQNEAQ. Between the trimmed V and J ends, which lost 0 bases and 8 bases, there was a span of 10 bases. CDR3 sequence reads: CASSLADRQEAFF. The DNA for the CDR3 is TGTGCCAGCAGCTTAGCGGACCGGCAGGAAGCTTTCTTT.

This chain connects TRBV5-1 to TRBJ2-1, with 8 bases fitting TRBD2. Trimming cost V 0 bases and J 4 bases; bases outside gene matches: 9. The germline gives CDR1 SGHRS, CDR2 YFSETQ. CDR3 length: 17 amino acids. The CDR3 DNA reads TGCGCCAGCAGCTTGGATGCTGGCGGGAGGTTTTACAATGAGCAGTTCTTC. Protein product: CASSLDAGGRFYNEQFF. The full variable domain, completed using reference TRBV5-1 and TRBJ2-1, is KAGVTQTPRYLIKTRGQQVTLSCSPISGHRSVSWYQQTPGQGLQFLFEYFSETQRNKGNFPGRFSGRQFSNSRSEMNVSTLELGDSALYLCASSLDAGGRFYNEQFFGPGTRLTVL.

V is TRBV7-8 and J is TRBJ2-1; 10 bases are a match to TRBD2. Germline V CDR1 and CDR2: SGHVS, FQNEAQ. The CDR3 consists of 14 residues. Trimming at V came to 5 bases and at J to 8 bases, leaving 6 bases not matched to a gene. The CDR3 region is CASSASGRVHEQFF. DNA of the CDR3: TGTGCCAGCAGCGCTAGCGGGAGAGTCCATGAGCAGTTCTTC.

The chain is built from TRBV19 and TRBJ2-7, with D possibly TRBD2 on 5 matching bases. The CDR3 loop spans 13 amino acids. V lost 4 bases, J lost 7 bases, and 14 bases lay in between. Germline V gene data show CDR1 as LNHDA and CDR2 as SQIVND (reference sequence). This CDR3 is CASSKSGSREQYF. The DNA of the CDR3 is TGTGCCAGTAGTAAGAGCGGCAGTAGGGAGCAGTACTTC.

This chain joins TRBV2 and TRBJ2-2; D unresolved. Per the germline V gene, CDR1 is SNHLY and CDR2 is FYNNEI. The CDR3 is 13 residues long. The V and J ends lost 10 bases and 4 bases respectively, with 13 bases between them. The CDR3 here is CATTLHTTGELFF. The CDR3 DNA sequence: TGTGCCACCACATTACACACCACCGGGGAGCTGTTTTTT.

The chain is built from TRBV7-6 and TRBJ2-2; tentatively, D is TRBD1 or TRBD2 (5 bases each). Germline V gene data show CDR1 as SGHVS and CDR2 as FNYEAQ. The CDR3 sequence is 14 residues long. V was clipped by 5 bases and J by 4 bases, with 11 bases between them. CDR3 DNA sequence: TGTGCCAGCAGCAAGGGACGCCTCACCGGGGAGCTGTTTTTT. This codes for CASSKGRLTGELFF.

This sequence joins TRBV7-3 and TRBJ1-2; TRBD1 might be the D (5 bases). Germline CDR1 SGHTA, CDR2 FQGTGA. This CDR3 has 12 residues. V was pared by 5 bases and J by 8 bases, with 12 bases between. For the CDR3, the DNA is TGTGCCAGCAGCCCAGGACAAGGGGGCTACACCTTC. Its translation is CASSPGQGGYTF.

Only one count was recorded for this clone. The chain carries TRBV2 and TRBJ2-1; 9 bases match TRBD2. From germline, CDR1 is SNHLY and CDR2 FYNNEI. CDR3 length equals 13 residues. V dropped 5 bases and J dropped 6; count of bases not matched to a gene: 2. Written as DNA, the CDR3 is TGTGCCAGCAGTCCGACTAGCGGCAATGAGCAGTTCTTC. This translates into CASSPTSGNEQFF.

For the CDR3, the DNA is TGTGCCAGCAGTGAGAGGCGCGGCGCTTACGAGCAGTACTTC. It encodes CASSERRGAYEQYF. V and J are TRBV2 and TRBJ2-7, with unresolved D. Trimming left V 3 bases short and J 4 bases short, with 13 bases between. Germline V lookup: CDR1 SNHLY, CDR2 FYNNEI. This CDR3 spans 14 amino acids.

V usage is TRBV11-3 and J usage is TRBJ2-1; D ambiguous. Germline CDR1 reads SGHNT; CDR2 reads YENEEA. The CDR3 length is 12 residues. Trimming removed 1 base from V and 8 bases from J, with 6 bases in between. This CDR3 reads CASSLGWDEQFF. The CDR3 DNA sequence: TGTGCCAGCAGCTTAGGGTGGGATGAGCAGTTCTTC. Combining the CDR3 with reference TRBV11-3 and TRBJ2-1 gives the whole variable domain EAGVVQSPRYKIIEKKQPVAFWCNPISGHNTLYWYLQNLGQGPELLIRYENEEAVDDSQLPKDRFSAERLKGVDSTLKIQPAELGDSAVYLCASSLGWDEQFFGPGTRLTVL.